A single sample is the source of the 30 T cell receptor beta chains below, sequenced in a study of Ad26.COV2.S vaccination and SARS-CoV-2 variants. Sample treatment: around 19 received Ad26.COV2.S at low or high dose, single or two shots; 5 received placebo; per-sample allocation not given. Sampling was done on day 63 after the first vaccine or placebo injection. TCRdb's copy holds only in-frame clones and misses some; the assay was immunoSEQ multiplex PCR. The table records 300,000 to 500,000 clones, approximately 90% of them present only once. The source was peripheral blood, collected in a trial of Ad26.COV2.S vaccine versus placebo. These receptors all come from a person aged 18-65 years who received the Ad26.COV2.S COVID-19 vaccine or a placebo.

The chain couples TRBV7-6 to TRBJ1-1; D unresolved. Between the trimmed V and J ends, which lost 5 bases and 5 bases, there was a span of 15 bases. The length of the CDR3 is 14 residues. CDR1 and CDR2 (germline): SGHVS, FNYEAQ. CDR3 loop: CASSTTQIGTEAFF. The CDR3 bases are TGTGCCAGCAGCACGACCCAGATTGGGACTGAAGCTTTCTTT.

The chain recombines TRBV6-6 with TRBJ1-3; D unclear. The V gene's germline CDR1 is MNHNY and CDR2 SVGAGI (reference sequence). The CDR3 consists of 15 residues. V lost 2 bases and J lost 0, with 8 bases in between. CDR3 sequence: CASSYPLGSGNTIYF. DNA for the CDR3: TGTGCCAGCAGTTACCCCCTTGGCTCTGGAAACACCATATATTTT.

The chain employs TRBV4-1 and TRBJ2-2, with 11 nucleotides matching TRBD2. The germline CDR1 and CDR2 sequences are MGHRA and YSYEKL. The V segment lost 3 bases and the J segment 6 bases; nucleotides outside the gene matches: 9. The CDR3 is 17 residues long. The CDR3 DNA reads TGCGCCAGCAGCCAGCCGAGACTAGCGGGGTCCCCCGGGGAGCTGTTTTTT. This encodes CASSQPRLAGSPGELFF.

The chain uses TRBV10-3 and TRBJ1-5, with D hard to call. Germline values: CDR1 ENHRY, CDR2 SYGVKD. This CDR3 contains 16 residues. With 0 bases removed from V and 0 bases from J, the gap between germline ends came to 9 bases. In DNA form, the CDR3 reads TGTGCCATCAGTGAGTCTATAGATATTAGCAATCAGCCCCAGCATTTT. Translating gives CAISESIDISNQPQHF.

The chain links TRBV14 to TRBJ2-4, with D possibly matching TRBD1 (5 bases). V lost 3 bases and J 10 bases, leaving 16 bases between the germline ends. Germline CDR1 is SGHDN and CDR2 is FVKESK. The CDR3 consists of 14 residues. The CDR3 sequence is CASSHPAGNSIQYF. Written as DNA, the CDR3 is TGTGCCAGCAGCCATCCGGCAGGGAATTCAATTCAGTACTTC.

The chain joins TRBV5-6 to TRBJ2-2; D possibly corresponds to TRBD1 (6 bases). The CDR3 has 14 amino acids. The V gene lost 3 bases and the J gene lost 5 bases, with 11 bases spanning the gap. Germline values: CDR1 SGHDT, CDR2 YYEEEE. The chain's CDR3 is CASSSTGSTGELFF. The CDR3 bases are TGTGCCAGCAGCTCGACAGGATCGACCGGGGAGCTGTTTTTT.

The rearrangement uses TRBV13 and TRBJ2-7; the match to TRBD1 covers 8 bases. Germline CDR1 PRHDT, CDR2 FYEKMQ (reference sequence). Germline trimming cut 3 bases from V and 0 bases from J; bases unmatched to any gene: 4. The CDR3 totals 15 residues. CDR3 coding DNA: TGTGCCAGCAGCTTGCGACAGGGGTTCTCCTACGAGCAGTACTTC. It is translated as CASSLRQGFSYEQYF.

This clone was counted once. The rearrangement uses TRBV7-8 and TRBJ2-3; D not certain. CDR1 is SGHVS and CDR2 is FQNEAQ in the germline V gene. V lost 2 bases to trimming and J lost 0 bases, with 9 bases between them. The CDR3 extends over 15 amino acids. CDR3 in amino acids: CASSLSTISTDTQYF. DNA of the CDR3: TGTGCCAGCAGCTTAAGCACTATTAGCACAGATACGCAGTATTTT.

The CDR3 region is CASTRITGGRTEAFF. The DNA for the CDR3 is TGTGCCAGTACCCGTATAACAGGGGGTCGAACTGAAGCTTTCTTT. The rearrangement joins TRBV19 to TRBJ1-1; 8 nucleotides align to TRBD1. V shed 7 bases and J 5 bases; nucleotides not matched to a gene: 12. This CDR3 region has 15 residues. Germline V lookup: CDR1 LNHDA, CDR2 SQIVND (reference sequence).

V and J are TRBV19 and TRBJ1-1; 8 positions match TRBD1. Per germline, CDR1 LNHDA and CDR2 SQIVND (reference sequence). The V segment lost 3 bases and the J segment 2 bases; nucleotides outside the gene matches: 14. There are 18 residues in the CDR3. CDR3 region: CASSIIMTGEAINTEAFF. The CDR3 coding sequence is TGTGCCAGTAGTATCATAATGACAGGGGAGGCTATCAACACTGAAGCTTTCTTT. The full variable domain, completed using reference TRBV19 and TRBJ1-1, is DGGITQSPKYLFRKEGQNVTLSCEQNLNHDAMYWYRQDPGQGLRLIYYSQIVNDFQKGDIAEGYSVSREKKESFPLTVTSAQKNPTAFYLCASSIIMTGEAINTEAFFGQGTRLTVV.

The chain has TRBV5-1 and TRBJ2-7, with a possible D match to TRBD2 (6 bases). Trimming removed 4 bases from V and 7 bases from J, with 18 bases in between. The germline V gene has CDR1 SGHRS and CDR2 YFSETQ. The CDR3 contains 14 residues. Here the CDR3 DNA reads TGCGCCAGCAGCGCGGGGACGGGCCCAGGGGAGCAGTACTTC. Residues: CASSAGTGPGEQYF.

There are a few counts of this clone. J is TRBJ1-3 and V is TRBV6-5, with TRBD1 as a possible D gene (6 bases). Trimming took off 6 bases at V and 0 bases at J, with 12 bases between the two ends. This CDR3 is built from 15 residues. CDR1 is MNHEY and CDR2 is SVGAGI in the germline V gene. CDR3 nucleotides: TGTGCCAGCAGGCGTACAGGGCCCTCTGGAAACACCATATATTTT. It codes for CASRRTGPSGNTIYF.

The chain couples TRBV7-9 to TRBJ1-4; TRBD1 might be the D (6 bases). The germline V gene has CDR1 SEHNR and CDR2 FQNEAQ (reference sequence). There are 16 residues in the CDR3. V lost 5 bases to trimming and J lost 2 bases, with 15 bases between them. As DNA, the CDR3 is TGTGCCAGCAGCGCGGGACAACGGGGGACTAATGAAAAACTGTTTTTT. Translation gives CASSAGQRGTNEKLFF.

V gene TRBV7-9 combines with J gene TRBJ2-3; the D gene is possibly TRBD1 (6 bases). The CDR3 extends over 15 amino acids. V was clipped by 4 bases and J by 1 base, with 12 bases between them. Germline V gene lookup returns CDR1 SEHNR and CDR2 FQNEAQ (reference sequence). The DNA for the CDR3 is TGTGCCAGCAGCTCCCCTGGGACACGCACAGATACGCAGTATTTT. Protein product: CASSSPGTRTDTQYF.

This chain joins TRBV7-2 and TRBJ2-7; 9 positions match TRBD2. Germline CDR1 is SGHTA and CDR2 is FQGNSA. This CDR3 has 15 amino acids. V lost 4 bases to trimming and J lost 2 bases; unmatched junction nucleotides: 6. This chain's CDR3 is CASSSIAGDTYEQYF. CDR3 nucleotides: TGTGCCAGCAGCTCCATAGCGGGGGACACCTACGAGCAGTACTTC.

This chain links TRBV5-1 with TRBJ2-1, with 12 nucleotides matching TRBD2. The CDR3 loop spans 16 amino acids. Losses at the gene ends were 4 bases for V and 5 bases for J; bases not matched to a gene: 7. Germline CDR1 SGHRS, CDR2 YFSETQ. CDR3 loop: CASSTTSGGSHNEQFF. The CDR3, as DNA: TGCGCCAGCAGCACGACTAGCGGGGGTTCCCACAATGAGCAGTTCTTC.

Here the CDR3 reads CASSPRTGFNQPQHF. The CDR3 DNA follows: TGTGCCAGCAGCCCCCGGACAGGATTCAATCAGCCCCAGCATTTT. The chain carries TRBV28 and TRBJ1-5; 7 positions agree with TRBD1. Trimming removed 6 bases from V and 3 bases from J; junction bases left unmatched: 8. The CDR3 has 15 residues. Germline V gene sequence: CDR1 MDHEN, CDR2 SYDVKM. Based on the CDR3 plus reference TRBV28 and TRBJ1-5, the full variable domain is DVKVTQSSRYLVKRTGEKVFLECVQDMDHENMFWYRQDPGLGLRLIYFSYDVKMKEKGDIPEGYSVSREKKERFSLILESASTNQTSMYLCASSPRTGFNQPQHFGDGTRLSIL.

The J gene is TRBJ2-3, the V gene TRBV10-2; no definite D call. Trimming shortened V by 5 bases and J by 1 base, and 10 bases separated the two germline ends. Germline assignment: CDR1 WSHSY and CDR2 SAAADI. The CDR3 sequence is 14 residues long. The CDR3, as DNA: TGCGCCAGCAGTAGAGGCTCGGGCACAGATACGCAGTATTTT. Its protein product is CASSRGSGTDTQYF.

V is TRBV23-1 and J is TRBJ1-3, with 7 bases that match TRBD1. TRBV23-1 is sorted into the ORF group, with uncertain function. The trim removed 7 bases at V and 1 base at J, leaving 10 bases unmatched. The CDR3 has 16 residues. The CDR3: CASTRTGRDSGNTIYF. CDR3 DNA sequence: TGCGCCAGCACCCGGACAGGAAGAGATTCTGGAAACACCATATATTTT.

V and J are TRBV7-9 and TRBJ2-2, with 10 bases identical to TRBD1. This CDR3 has 17 amino acids. Germline CDR1 and CDR2: SEHNR and FQNEAQ (reference sequence). V dropped 1 base and J dropped 4; count of bases not matched to a gene: 6. The CDR3 DNA reads TGTGCCAGCAGCTTAGATGGGACAGGGGACGGCACCGGGGAGCTGTTTTTT. Residues: CASSLDGTGDGTGELFF. The variable domain in full, completed from reference TRBV7-9 and TRBJ2-2, reads DTGVSQNPRHKITKRGQNVTFRCDPISEHNRLYWYRQTLGQGPEFLTYFQNEAQLEKSRLLSDRFSAERPKGSFSTLEIQRTEQGDSAMYLCASSLDGTGDGTGELFFGEGSRLTVL.

CDR3 in DNA: TGTGCCAGCAGCTTCGACTCAGGGGCTAACTATGGCTACACCTTC. It encodes CASSFDSGANYGYTF. V usage is TRBV11-2 and J usage is TRBJ1-2, with D maybe TRBD1 (6 bases). The CDR3 has 15 residues. Per the germline V gene, CDR1 is SGHAT and CDR2 is FQNNGV. V lost 3 bases and J lost 0, with 11 bases in between. The full variable domain, completed using reference TRBV11-2 and TRBJ1-2, is EAGVAQSPRYKIIEKRQSVAFWCNPISGHATLYWYQQILGQGPKLLIQFQNNGVVDDSQLPKDRFSAERLKGVDSTLKIQPAKLEDSAVYLCASSFDSGANYGYTFGSGTRLTVV.

The chain carries TRBV4-3 and TRBJ1-3; no reliable D call. Per the germline V gene, CDR1 is LGHNA and CDR2 is YSLEER. The V end lost 4 bases, the J end lost 4 bases, and 8 bases lay between the germline ends. The CDR3 runs 13 residues. The CDR3 DNA is TGCGCCAGCAGCCTAGATGGAGGAAACACCATATATTTT. Translating gives CASSLDGGNTIYF.

CDR3 bases: TGTGCCACCAGTGATGACAGGGGTCAAGAGACCCAGTACTTC. It specifies CATSDDRGQETQYF. The rearrangement uses TRBV24-1 and TRBJ2-5, with TRBD1 identical over 8 bases. Germline V gene sequence: CDR1 KGHDR, CDR2 SFDVKD. With 3 bases clipped from V and 2 bases from J, the junction kept 1 base outside the gene matches. This CDR3 is built from 14 residues.

The V and J genes are TRBV7-8 and TRBJ2-2; D might be TRBD1 (8 bases). V was shortened by 6 bases and J by 3 bases, with 26 bases between the two germline ends. Germline V lookup: CDR1 SGHVS, CDR2 FQNEAQ. This CDR3 has 19 residues. CDR3 in amino acids: CASRPTRTGTNMDTGELFF. CDR3 bases: TGTGCCAGCAGACCAACAAGGACAGGGACTAATATGGACACCGGGGAGCTGTTTTTT.

The V and J genes are TRBV11-2 and TRBJ2-7, with D tentatively TRBD2 (6 bases). CDR1 is SGHAT, CDR2 FQNNGV, per germline. Between the trimmed V and J ends, which lost 1 base and 2 bases, there was a span of 21 bases. This CDR3 contains 18 residues. In DNA, the CDR3 is TGTGCCAGCAGCTTAGCCGGGGGAAGGGGCAGGAGACCCTACGAGCAGTACTTC. Amino acid sequence: CASSLAGGRGRRPYEQYF.

The chain carries TRBV13 and TRBJ1-1; D is perhaps TRBD1 (5 bases). There are 16 residues in the CDR3. V lost 0 bases and J lost 1, with 12 bases in between. CDR1 and CDR2 (germline): PRHDT, FYEKMQ (reference sequence). Here the CDR3 reads CASSLGRGGANTEAFF. CDR3 in DNA: TGTGCCAGCAGCTTAGGCCGGGGGGGAGCGAACACTGAAGCTTTCTTT.

The CDR3 region is CASSHIRLQETQYF. DNA of the CDR3: TGTGCCAGCAGCCACATACGACTCCAAGAGACCCAGTACTTC. This chain links TRBV3-1 (or the pseudogene TRBV3-2) with TRBJ2-5; no reliable D call. The ends were cut back, 3 bases at V and 1 base at J, with 9 bases in the middle. Germline assignment: CDR1 LGHDT and CDR2 YNNKEL (reference sequence). The CDR3 loop spans 14 amino acids.

CDR3 in amino acids: CASSRVAGSYEQYF. In DNA form, the CDR3 reads TGTGCCAGCAGCAGGGTAGCGGGGTCCTACGAGCAGTACTTC. This chain links TRBV7-2 with TRBJ2-7; TRBD2 matches at 8 bases. V lost 5 bases and J lost 1; bases outside the gene matches: 4. This CDR3 is built from 14 residues. Germline values: CDR1 SGHTA, CDR2 FQGNSA.

The V gene is TRBV7-9, the J gene TRBJ2-1; 11 bases are shared with TRBD2. The CDR3 spans 15 residues. CDR1 is SEHNR and CDR2 is FQNEAQ in the germline V gene (reference sequence). The ends lost 5 bases at V and 10 bases at J; junction bases unmatched: 10. The DNA of the CDR3 is TGTGCCAGCAGCCGACTAGCGGGGACGCACCACGAGCAGTTCTTC. Translation: CASSRLAGTHHEQFF.

The V gene is TRBV6-5, the J gene TRBJ2-5, with 13 bases fitting TRBD2. The germline gives CDR1 MNHEY, CDR2 SVGAGI. J gave up 6 bases and V 5 bases, and 6 bases lay outside the gene matches. There are 15 residues in the CDR3. The CDR3, as DNA: TGTGCCAGCAGTCCCGGGACTAGCGGGGTGAAGACCCAGTACTTC. This sequence encodes CASSPGTSGVKTQYF.